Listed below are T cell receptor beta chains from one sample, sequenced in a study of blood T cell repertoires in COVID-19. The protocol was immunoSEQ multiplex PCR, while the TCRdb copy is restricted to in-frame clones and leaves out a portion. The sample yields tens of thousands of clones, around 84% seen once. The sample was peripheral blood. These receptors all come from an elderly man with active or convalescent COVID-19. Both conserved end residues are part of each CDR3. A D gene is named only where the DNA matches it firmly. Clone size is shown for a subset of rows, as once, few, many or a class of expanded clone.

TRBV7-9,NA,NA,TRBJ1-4,TGTGCCAGCACTGGCCCCAGGGGTCCTAATGAAAAACTGTTTTTT,CASTGPRGPNEKLFF
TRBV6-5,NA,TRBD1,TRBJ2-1,TGTGCCAGCAGCCCCGACCGGACAGGATCGTTCTTC,CASSPDRTGSFF
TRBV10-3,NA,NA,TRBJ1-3,TGTGCCACCCGGACGGACAAATCTGGAAACACCATATATTTT,CATRTDKSGNTIYF
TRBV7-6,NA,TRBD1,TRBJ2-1,TGTGCCAGCAGCTTACGGGACAGGGTAGGGTACAATGAGCAGTTCTTC,CASSLRDRVGYNEQFF
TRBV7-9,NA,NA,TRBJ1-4,TGTGCCAGCAGAGGGGGTCCAACTAATGAAAAACTGTTTTTT,CASRGGPTNEKLFF
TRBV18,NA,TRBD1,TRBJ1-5,TGTGCCAGCTCACAAGACAGGGGTATCGCGGGTCAGCCCCAGCATTTT,CASSQDRGIAGQPQHF
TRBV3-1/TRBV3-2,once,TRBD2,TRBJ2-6,TGTGCCAGCAGCCAAGAGTGGGGGAGGGCCTCTGGGGCCAACGTCCTGACTTTC,CASSQEWGRASGANVLTF
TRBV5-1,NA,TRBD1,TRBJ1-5,TGCGCCAGCAGCTCGGGACAGAATAGCAATCAGCCCCAGCATTTT,CASSSGQNSNQPQHF
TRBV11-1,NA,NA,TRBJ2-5,TGTGCCAGCAGCCAACGCCGGGGTCGAGAGACCCAGTACTTC,CASSQRRGRETQYF
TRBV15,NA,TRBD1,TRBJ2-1,TGTGCCACCTCGAGGGGGCGCGTAACGAATGAGCAGTTCTTC,CATSRGRVTNEQFF
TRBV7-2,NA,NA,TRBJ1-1,TGTGCCAGCAGCGCGGGGTACACTGAAGCTTTCTTT,CASSAGYTEAFF
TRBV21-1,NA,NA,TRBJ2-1,TGTGCCAGCAGCATGCCGGGTGCCTACAATGAGCAGTTCTTC,CASSMPGAYNEQFF
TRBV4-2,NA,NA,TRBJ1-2,TGTGCCAGCAGCCAAGTTTCAGGGGACGATCTTTATGGCTACACCTTC,CASSQVSGDDLYGYTF
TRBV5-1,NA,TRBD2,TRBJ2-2,TGCGCCAGCAGCTCCCGGACTAGCGGGACTACCGGGGAGCTGTTTTTT,CASSSRTSGTTGELFF
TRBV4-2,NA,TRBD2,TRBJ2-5,TGTGCCAGCAGCCCAAGACTAGCGGGCATTTCAGAGACCCAGTACTTC,CASSPRLAGISETQYF
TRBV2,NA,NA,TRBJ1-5,TGTGCCAGCAGTGAATACAGGGTATCGTTGCATTTT,CASSEYRVSLHF
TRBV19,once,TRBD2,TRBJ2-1,TGTGCCAGTAAGGGCCTAGCGGGAGGAAATGAGCAGTTCTTC,CASKGLAGGNEQFF